These 29 T cell receptor beta chains share one sample of origin, sequenced in a study of cytomegalovirus exposure and HLA in healthy donors. With 60 Vbeta and 13 Jbeta primers, the PCR was carried out. Sequencing was performed with immunoSEQ multiplex PCR; in TCRdb, only in-frame clones are kept and a portion is missing. The sample shows some 150,000 clones, approximately 80% of them seen only once. Input material: PBMCs. These receptors all stem from a man between 18 and 35 years old in good health and CMV-seropositive.

This clone was counted between two and nine times. The chain recombines TRBV5-1 with TRBJ2-5; TRBD2 agrees at 7 bases. The germline CDR1 and CDR2 sequences are SGHRS and YFSETQ. The CDR3 has 15 amino acids. V lost 2 bases and J lost 1; bases outside the gene matches: 5. The CDR3 DNA reads TGCGCCAGCAGCTTCGGCGGGAGCGTCCAAGAGACCCAGTACTTC. Protein: CASSFGGSVQETQYF.

This rearrangement joins TRBV14 to TRBJ2-7; TRBD2 aligns across 7 bases. The V and J ends lost 4 bases and 1 base, in that order; junction bases with no gene match: 7. CDR1 is SGHDN and CDR2 is FVKESK in the germline V gene. The CDR3 consists of 15 residues. The CDR3 DNA follows: TGTGCCAGCAGCCGGGGACTACCCCAGTCCTACGAGCAGTACTTC. This codes for CASSRGLPQSYEQYF. Filled out from reference TRBV14 and TRBJ2-7, the complete variable domain reads EAGVTQFPSHSVIEKGQTVTLRCDPISGHDNLYWYRRVMGKEIKFLLHFVKESKQDESGMPNNRFLAERTGGTYSTLKVQPAELEDSGVYFCASSRGLPQSYEQYFGPGTRLTVT.

This clone was seen a handful of times. This chain joins TRBV18 and TRBJ2-7; the match to TRBD1 covers 11 bases. Germline V gene lookup returns CDR1 KGHSH and CDR2 LQKENI. The CDR3 contains 14 residues. V trimming: 5 bases; J trimming: 3 bases; junction bases outside the gene matches: 3. The CDR3 nucleotides read TGTGCCAGCTCAGGGACAGGGGGGAACTACGAGCAGTACTTC. It specifies CASSGTGGNYEQYF.

The rearrangement joins TRBV18 to TRBJ2-1; 8 bases align to TRBD1. CDR3 length equals 17 residues. Germline values: CDR1 KGHSH, CDR2 LQKENI. V shed 2 bases and J 3 bases; nucleotides not matched to a gene: 9. Here the CDR3 reads CASSPAIGQGGYNEQFF. CDR3 nucleotide sequence: TGTGCCAGCTCACCAGCGATAGGACAGGGTGGCTACAATGAGCAGTTCTTC.

This chain connects TRBV4-2 to TRBJ1-2, with a weak D call TRBD1 (5 bases). Germline CDR1 LGHNA, CDR2 YNFKEQ. CDR3 length: 19 residues. V was trimmed by 0 bases and J by 2 bases, leaving 22 bases between them. The CDR3 nucleotides read TGTGCCAGCAGCCAAGAGAAAAAGGGGATCGAAATGCGAAACTATGGCTACACCTTC. The encoded protein is CASSQEKKGIEMRNYGYTF.

This chain uses TRBV13 with TRBJ2-7; tentatively, D is TRBD2 (6 bases). This CDR3 is 15 amino acids long. The V gene lost 5 bases and the J gene lost 5 bases, with 19 bases spanning the gap. Germline V gives CDR1 PRHDT, CDR2 FYEKMQ (reference sequence). The CDR3 loop reads CASSTPEAAGNEQYF. CDR3 bases: TGTGCCAGCAGCACCCCTGAGGCAGCGGGCAACGAGCAGTACTTC.

The rearrangement joins TRBV27 to TRBJ1-5; 7 bases are shared with TRBD1. Germline values: CDR1 MNHEY, CDR2 SMNVEV (reference sequence). V lost 6 bases to trimming and J lost 6 bases; unmatched junction nucleotides: 8. This CDR3 comprises 14 residues. The CDR3 here is CASSRDREGQPQHF. The CDR3 DNA is TGTGCCAGCAGCCGTGACAGGGAAGGTCAGCCCCAGCATTTT.

The chain uses TRBV2 and TRBJ2-7; D is perhaps TRBD1 (6 bases). The CDR3 spans 16 residues. Germline V gene data show CDR1 as SNHLY and CDR2 as FYNNEI. Trimming removed 8 bases at V and 6 bases at J, with 26 bases between. Here the CDR3 reads CASGSQMDSPRCEQYF. In DNA form, the CDR3 reads TGTGCCAGCGGTTCGCAGATGGACAGTCCTCGCTGCGAGCAGTACTTC.

A few counts support this clone. The chain uses TRBV4-3 and TRBJ2-7, with a tentative D call TRBD1 (6 bases). The V gene's germline CDR1 is LGHNA and CDR2 YSLEER. V shed 0 bases and J shed 3 bases, with 9 bases lying between them. The CDR3 is 14 residues long. The CDR3, as DNA: TGCGCCAGCAGCCAAGACTGGGACAACTACGAGCAGTACTTC. This gives the protein CASSQDWDNYEQYF.

The chain uses TRBV5-6 and TRBJ2-1, with a tentative D call TRBD1 (5 bases). Germline assignment: CDR1 SGHDT and CDR2 YYEEEE. The CDR3 sequence is 12 residues long. V was pared by 0 bases and J by 14 bases, with 12 bases between. CDR3 nucleotides: TGTGCCAGCAGCTTGGCCCGGGCGGACAAGTTCTTC. This translates into CASSLARADKFF.

This clone was seen more than once but under ten times. One junction end does not reproduce the germline sequence, and a read error may be involved. The V gene is TRBV7-9, the J gene TRBJ1-1, with D possibly TRBD1 on 5 matching bases. The CDR3 is 13 amino acids. Germline loops: CDR1 SEHNR, CDR2 FQNEAQ (reference sequence). The chain's CDR3 is CSSSAQGRTEAFF. The CDR3, as DNA: TGTTCCAGCAGCGCGCAGGGTCGGACTGAAGCTTTCTTT.

The genes are TRBV5-1 and TRBJ2-3, with 8 bases aligning to TRBD2. V shed 4 bases and J 5 bases; nucleotides not matched to a gene: 6. The CDR3 totals 14 residues. Germline V gene sequence: CDR1 SGHRS, CDR2 YFSETQ. In DNA, the CDR3 is TGCGCCAGCAGCCAGGGACTAGGATTAGATACGCAGTATTTT. Protein: CASSQGLGLDTQYF. Full variable domain (remainder filled in from reference TRBV5-1 and TRBJ2-3): KAGVTQTPRYLIKTRGQQVTLSCSPISGHRSVSWYQQTPGQGLQFLFEYFSETQRNKGNFPGRFSGRQFSNSRSEMNVSTLELGDSALYLCASSQGLGLDTQYFGPGTRLTVL.

The chain uses TRBV30 and TRBJ1-2, with 7 bases fitting TRBD1. J gave up 1 base and V 6 bases, and 5 bases lay outside the gene matches. From germline, CDR1 is GTSNPN and CDR2 SVGIG (reference sequence). The CDR3 has 13 residues. In DNA form, the CDR3 reads TGTGCCTGCACCGGGACAGATAACTATGGCTACACCTTC. It yields the protein CACTGTDNYGYTF. The full variable domain, its missing parts supplied by reference TRBV30 and TRBJ1-2, is SQTIHQWPATLVQPVGSPLSLECTVEGTSNPNLYWYRQAAGRGLQLLFYSVGIGQISSEVPQNLSASRPQDRQFILSSKKLLLSDSGFYLCACTGTDNYGYTFGSGTRLTVV.

As for this clone: Other DNA sequences in the same sample also yield this CDR3. V is TRBV5-6 and J is TRBJ2-7, with D unresolved. The germline V gene encodes CDR1 SGHDT and CDR2 YYEEEE. Trimming removed 0 bases from V and 3 bases from J, with 4 bases in between. The CDR3 covers 12 residues. CDR3 DNA sequence: TGTGCCAGCAGCTTGGGAGGCTACGAGCAGTACTTC. It codes for CASSLGGYEQYF.

The chain carries TRBV5-1 and TRBJ1-1, with 7 nucleotides matching TRBD1. Germline V gene lookup returns CDR1 SGHRS and CDR2 YFSETQ. The CDR3 covers 18 residues. Trimming took 4 bases from V and 6 from J; bases not matched to a gene: 21. CDR3 DNA sequence: TGCGCCAGCAGCATGCAGCCCCACAGGGGAAATTCGTGGGCTGAAGCTTTCTTT. This translates into CASSMQPHRGNSWAEAFF.

The J gene is TRBJ1-5, the V gene TRBV2; 8 nucleotides line up with TRBD1. Germline CDR1 is SNHLY and CDR2 is FYNNEI. The CDR3 covers 14 residues. The ends lost 6 bases at V and 5 bases at J; junction bases unmatched: 6. The CDR3 nucleotides are TGTGCCAGCAGCAGGACAGGGAGAGATCAGCCCCAGCATTTT. It translates to CASSRTGRDQPQHF.

V gene TRBV19 combines with J gene TRBJ2-2; 9 positions match TRBD1. The V gene end was trimmed by 7 bases and the J gene end by 0 bases; junction bases not matched to a gene: 6. The CDR3 has 16 residues. Germline loops: CDR1 LNHDA, CDR2 SQIVND (reference sequence). The CDR3 bases are TGTGCCAGTACCACACAGGGGGCATCGAACACCGGGGAGCTGTTTTTT. It yields the protein CASTTQGASNTGELFF. The full variable domain, in which reference TRBV19 and TRBJ2-2 provide the parts outside the CDR3, is DGGITQSPKYLFRKEGQNVTLSCEQNLNHDAMYWYRQDPGQGLRLIYYSQIVNDFQKGDIAEGYSVSREKKESFPLTVTSAQKNPTAFYLCASTTQGASNTGELFFGEGSRLTVL.

The chain is built from TRBV5-6 and TRBJ1-2; 8 positions agree with TRBD1. Per germline, CDR1 SGHDT and CDR2 YYEEEE. The CDR3 has 15 residues. Losses at the gene ends were 2 bases for V and 6 bases for J; bases not matched to a gene: 9. This chain's CDR3 is CASSLGPDRGDGYTF. The CDR3 DNA follows: TGTGCCAGCAGCTTAGGCCCCGACAGGGGCGATGGCTACACCTTC.

This clone was counted only a few times. The chain carries TRBV6-5 and TRBJ2-7, with 8 bases matching TRBD1. Germline V gene data show CDR1 as MNHEY and CDR2 as SVGAGI. The length of the CDR3 is 13 residues. The junction had 8 bases not matched to a gene; V was cut back by 4 bases and J by 9 bases. CDR3 protein: CASSLDRGLGQYF. CDR3 coding DNA: TGTGCCAGCAGTTTAGACAGGGGCCTCGGGCAGTACTTC.

The rearrangement joins TRBV4-2 to TRBJ2-7; 7 bases agree with TRBD1. Germline V gene lookup returns CDR1 LGHNA and CDR2 YNFKEQ. The CDR3 is made up of 12 amino acids. V gave up 3 bases and J gave up 6 bases; unmatched junction bases: 2. The chain's CDR3 is CASSQNRGEQYF. CDR3 nucleotides: TGTGCCAGCAGCCAGAACAGGGGCGAGCAGTACTTC.

This chain joins TRBV9 and TRBJ2-1; a possible D gene is TRBD2 (6 bases). CDR1 is SGDLS and CDR2 is YYNGEE in the germline V gene. This CDR3 has 15 amino acids. Trimming removed 3 bases at V and 2 bases at J, with 12 bases between. The CDR3 is CASSAGTFTYNEQFF. The CDR3 coding sequence is TGTGCCAGCAGCGCCGGGACTTTCACCTACAATGAGCAGTTCTTC.

This clone occurred a few times. The chain employs TRBV19 and TRBJ1-4; 7 nucleotides align to TRBD1. This CDR3 region has 17 residues. Looked up from germline, CDR1 is LNHDA and CDR2 is SQIVND (reference sequence). J lost 0 bases, V lost 1 base, and 5 bases had no gene match. The CDR3, as DNA: TGTGCCAGTAGTATAGGACAGGGTCTTGCAACTAATGAAAAACTGTTTTTT. It encodes CASSIGQGLATNEKLFF.

This chain connects TRBV4-3 to TRBJ1-2, with D uncertain. Germline lookup yields CDR1 LGHNA and CDR2 YSLEER. This CDR3 is built from 14 residues. V shed 0 bases and J shed 3 bases, with 8 bases lying between them. The CDR3 DNA reads as TGCGCCAGCAGCCAAGATCGCGTGGACTATGGCTACACCTTC. Its protein product is CASSQDRVDYGYTF.

V usage is TRBV6-1 and J usage is TRBJ2-3; TRBD2 might be the D (5 bases). The CDR3 loop spans 14 amino acids. Trimming removed 6 bases from V and 6 bases from J, with 16 bases in between. Germline assignment: CDR1 MNHNS and CDR2 SASEGT. The CDR3 nucleotides are TGTGCCAGCAGCTCCTCCGGAGGAGCGGATACGCAGTATTTT. Translating gives CASSSSGGADTQYF.

This chain uses TRBV19 with TRBJ2-2; D ambiguous. Trimming took off 2 bases at V and 7 bases at J, with 11 bases between the two ends. CDR1 is LNHDA, CDR2 SQIVND, per germline (reference sequence). There are 14 residues in the CDR3. For the CDR3, the DNA is TGTGCCAGTAGTATAATCTCGTTTTACGGGGAGCTGTTTTTT. Amino acid sequence: CASSIISFYGELFF.

The chain has TRBV6-4 and TRBJ2-3, with 7 bases aligning to TRBD1. CDR1 and CDR2 from the germline V gene are MRHNA and SNTAGT. V lost 6 bases to trimming and J lost 3 bases; unmatched junction nucleotides: 6. This CDR3 comprises 14 residues. Here the CDR3 reads CASRIDRATDTQYF. As DNA, the CDR3 is TGTGCCAGCAGGATCGACAGGGCTACAGATACGCAGTATTTT.

The V gene is TRBV30, the J gene TRBJ1-1; TRBD1 matches 7 bases. Germline V CDR1 and CDR2: GTSNPN, SVGIG (reference sequence). CDR3 length: 10 amino acids. CDR3 coding DNA: TGTGCTCTGGACAGGTTAGAAGCTTTCTTT. This encodes CALDRLEAFF. Drawing the rest from reference TRBV30 and TRBJ1-1, the complete variable domain is SQTIHQWPATLVQPVGSPLSLECTVEGTSNPNLYWYRQAAGRGLQLLFYSVGIGQISSEVPQNLSASRPQDRQFILSSKKLLLSDSGFYLCALDRLEAFFGQGTRLTVV.

A remark on this clone: Mismatch with germline at one junction end may stem from a read error. The V and J genes are TRBV7-9 and TRBJ2-5, with D possibly matching TRBD2 (5 bases). This CDR3 spans 16 amino acids. Germline CDR1 reads SEHNR; CDR2 reads FQNEAQ (reference sequence). The CDR3 coding sequence is TGTTCCAGCAGCTTAGCCGCGGAGAACAAAACCCGGGGCCAGTACTTC. It yields the protein CSSSLAAENKTRGQYF. Full variable domain (remainder filled in from reference TRBV7-9 and TRBJ2-5): DTGVSQNPRHKITKRGQNVTFRCDPISEHNRLYWYRQTLGQGPEFLTYFQNEAQLEKSRLLSDRFSAERPKGSFSTLEIQRTEQGDSAMYLCSSSLAAENKTRGQYFGPGTRLLVL.

CDR3 DNA: TGTGCCAGCAGCTTGCGGGACGAGAGTGAAAAACTGTTTTTT. This sequence encodes CASSLRDESEKLFF. This sequence joins TRBV7-8 and TRBJ1-4, with D tentatively TRBD1 (5 bases). The V gene lost 3 bases and the J gene lost 7 bases, with 12 bases spanning the gap. Germline-derived CDR1 and CDR2 are SGHVS and FQNEAQ. The CDR3 consists of 14 residues. The full variable domain, with the rest looked up from reference TRBV7-8 and TRBJ1-4, is GAGVSQSPRYKVAKRGQDVALRCDPISGHVSLFWYQQALGQGPEFLTYFQNEAQLDKSGLPSDRFFAERPEGSVSTLKIQRTQQEDSAVYLCASSLRDESEKLFFGSGTQLSVL.